This is a list of T cell receptor beta chains from one sample in a study of CD8 T cells in ankylosing spondylitis. Each CDR3 protein gets one entry after TCRdb re-called the 5' RACE reads with MiXCR. Here the sample spans 100,000 or so distinct CDR3 sequences, around 8.5% being singletons. What was sequenced was blood, either unsorted or a sorted T cell fraction (not recorded which). The receptors were gathered from a male donor with ankylosing spondylitis. Both conserved end residues are part of each CDR3. Only some rows state a clone size, as once, few, many or a class for expanded clones.

TRBJ2-1,TRBV4-2,NA,CASSQDPEAAGSITEQFF
TRBJ1-1,TRBV7-7,NA,CASSYDGASEAFF
TRBJ2-1,TRBV6-1,NA,CASSERASGSNEQFF
TRBJ2-1,TRBV29-1,few,CSVDGGRASGEQFF
TRBJ2-1,TRBV7-7,NA,CASSLGPLNEQFF
TRBJ2-7,TRBV15,many,CATSRVGRKYEQYF
TRBJ2-1,TRBV20-1,many,CSARVVGEQFF
TRBJ2-1,TRBV29-1,many,CSVEGGTGSYNEQFF
TRBJ1-1,TRBV7-9,few,CASSARDRLYEAFF
TRBJ2-1,TRBV5-4,many,CASTPGTGSSYNEQFF
TRBJ2-2,TRBV29-1,NA,CSVEDLGQGSAGELFF
TRBJ1-1,TRBV7-2,NA,CASSLWVEGGEAFF
TRBJ2-1,TRBV25-1,many,CASSEPSTTGEREQFF
TRBJ1-2,TRBV12-3/TRBV12-4,many,CASSLNRNGYGYTF
TRBJ2-5,TRBV10-1,many,CASSREVQETQYF
TRBJ2-1,TRBV12-3/TRBV12-4,NA,CASTTDGGSYNEQFF
TRBJ2-7,TRBV5-1,NA,CASSLTSGRAYEQYF